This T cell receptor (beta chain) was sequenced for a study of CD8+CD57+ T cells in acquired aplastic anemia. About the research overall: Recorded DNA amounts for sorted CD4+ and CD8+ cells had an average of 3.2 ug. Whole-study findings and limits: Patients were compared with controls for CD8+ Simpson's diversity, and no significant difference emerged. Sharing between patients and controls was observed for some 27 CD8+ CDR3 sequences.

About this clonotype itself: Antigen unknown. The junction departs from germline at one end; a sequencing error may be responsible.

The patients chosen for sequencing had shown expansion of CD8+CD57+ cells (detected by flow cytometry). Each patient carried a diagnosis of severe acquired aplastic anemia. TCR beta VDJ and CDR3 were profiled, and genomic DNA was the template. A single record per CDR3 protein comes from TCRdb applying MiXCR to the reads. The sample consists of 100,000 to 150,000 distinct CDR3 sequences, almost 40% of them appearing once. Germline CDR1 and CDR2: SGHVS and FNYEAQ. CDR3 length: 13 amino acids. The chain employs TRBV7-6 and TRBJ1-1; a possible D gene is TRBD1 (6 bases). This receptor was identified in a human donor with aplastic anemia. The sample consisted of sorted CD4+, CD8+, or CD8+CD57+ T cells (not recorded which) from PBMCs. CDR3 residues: CVSSRQVDTEAFF. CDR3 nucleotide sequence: TGTGTCAGCAGCAGACAGGTTGACACTGAAGCTTTCTTT.